The 14 T cell receptor beta chains in this list originate from one sample, sequenced in a study of blood T cells in healthy people across ages. PCR was performed a second time for roughly 7 to 12 cycles using a sample-barcoded 5' primer and a J-beta primer mix. In TCRdb, the 5' RACE reads were re-called with MiXCR into one record per CDR3 protein. The data show 700,000 to 1,000,000 distinct CDR3 sequences, roughly 44% seen once. Sequencing used blood. The receptor set was obtained from a man in his sixties in good health.

Turning to this clonotype: Germline is not matched at one junction end, which may reflect a read error. The gene calls are TRBV3-1 and TRBJ1-2; 9 nucleotides line up with TRBD1. Germline CDR1 and CDR2: LGHDT and YNNKEL (reference sequence). The CDR3 has 15 residues. In nucleotides, the CDR3 is TGTGCCAGCAGCTCACCGGGACAGGGTTTCTATGGCTACATCTTC. Protein product: CASSSPGQGFYGYIF.

This rearrangement joins TRBV6-1 to TRBJ1-1; no firm D call. Trimming took 0 bases from V and 1 from J, leaving 9 bases between them. The CDR3 sequence is 15 residues long. Looked up from germline, CDR1 is MNHNS and CDR2 is SASEGT. CDR3 in DNA: TGTGCCAGCAGTGAAGCGGCACTCTGGAACACTGAAGCTTTCTTT. It specifies CASSEAALWNTEAFF.

The chain links TRBV5-6 to TRBJ1-6, with a weak D call TRBD1 (6 bases). This CDR3 contains 14 residues. The germline CDR1 and CDR2 sequences are SGHDT and YYEEEE. V lost 4 bases and J 10 bases, leaving 15 bases between the germline ends. The CDR3 DNA follows: TGTGCCAGCAGCGTGGGAGACAGGTTGTCACCCCTCCACTTT. It codes for CASSVGDRLSPLHF.

Remarks on this clonotype: Possible read error: a much larger clone is one base away. The CDR3 DNA follows: TGTGCCAGCAGGGCAGGGTCAGAGACCCGGTACTTC. Translating gives CASRAGSETRYF. The chain carries TRBV13 and TRBJ2-7, with D possibly TRBD1 on 5 matching bases. The ends were cut back, 6 bases at V and 12 bases at J, with 18 bases in the middle. This CDR3 spans 12 amino acids. The V gene's germline CDR1 is PRHDT and CDR2 FYEKMQ (reference sequence).

The chain links TRBV25-1 to TRBJ1-1, with D maybe TRBD1 (5 bases). The V end was cut by 8 bases, the J end by 7 bases, with 14 bases between. The CDR3 length is 12 residues. Germline CDR1 MGHDK, CDR2 SYGVNS. CDR3 sequence reads: CASGRQPSEAFF. CDR3 in DNA: TGTGCCAGCGGACGACAGCCCAGTGAAGCTTTCTTT.

This chain joins TRBV7-2 and TRBJ2-1; no reliable D call. Trimming shortened V by 6 bases and J by 10 bases, and 13 bases separated the two germline ends. CDR1 and CDR2 from the germline V gene are SGHTA and FQGNSA. The CDR3 is 12 residues long. DNA of the CDR3: TGTGCCAGCAGTTATCGGTACTGGGAGCAGTTCTTC. Translating it yields CASSYRYWEQFF.

The chain couples TRBV12-3 or TRBV12-4 to TRBJ2-2, with D perhaps TRBD1 or TRBD2 (5 bases each). V shed 3 bases and J shed 2 bases, with 10 bases lying between them. The CDR3 length is 15 residues. CDR3 sequence: CASSLWDRNTGELFF. CDR3 sequence (DNA): TGTGCCAGCAGTTTGTGGGACCGCAACACCGGGGAGCTGTTTTTT.

The V call is TRBV13, the J call TRBJ2-7; D could derive from TRBD1 or TRBD2 (6 bases each). The V and J ends lost 7 bases and 2 bases respectively, with 15 bases between them. The CDR3 is 14 amino acids. CDR1 and CDR2 (germline): PRHDT, FYEKMQ (reference sequence). The CDR3 reads CASTSRGATYEQYF. In DNA, the CDR3 is TGTGCCAGCACCTCAAGGGGGGCAACCTACGAGCAGTACTTC.

This rearrangement joins TRBV18 to TRBJ1-1; the D gene is possibly TRBD1 (5 bases). This CDR3 contains 12 residues. CDR1 is KGHSH and CDR2 is LQKENI in the germline V gene. Trimming cost V 7 bases and J 12 bases, with 18 bases left between them. The CDR3 sequence is CASFHQPGGSFF. Here the CDR3 DNA reads TGTGCCAGCTTCCACCAGCCTGGGGGATCTTTCTTT.

This chain uses TRBV6-2 or TRBV6-3 with TRBJ1-2; D call uncertain. The CDR3 loop spans 14 amino acids. Looked up from germline, CDR1 is MNHEY and CDR2 is SVGEGT. V dropped 3 bases and J dropped 2 bases, with 10 bases sitting between them. The CDR3 sequence: CASSYVGRNYGYTF. CDR3 DNA: TGTGCCAGCAGTTATGTAGGTCGGAACTATGGCTACACCTTC.

The CDR3 loop reads CASSQWTSGGIDTQYF. CDR3 coding DNA: TGCGCCAGCAGCCAATGGACTAGCGGAGGCATAGATACGCAGTATTTT. The chain joins TRBV5-1 to TRBJ2-3; 10 bases match TRBD2. CDR3 length: 16 amino acids. Germline assignment: CDR1 SGHRS and CDR2 YFSETQ. V lost 4 bases and J lost 5; bases outside the gene matches: 10. The whole variable domain, filled in from reference TRBV5-1 and TRBJ2-3, reads KAGVTQTPRYLIKTRGQQVTLSCSPISGHRSVSWYQQTPGQGLQFLFEYFSETQRNKGNFPGRFSGRQFSNSRSEMNVSTLELGDSALYLCASSQWTSGGIDTQYFGPGTRLTVL.

V gene TRBV6-2 or TRBV6-3 combines with J gene TRBJ2-4; no reliable D call. Judging by the DNA end, TRBJ2-5 fits better; the J call may be wrong. The V gene's germline CDR1 is MNHEY and CDR2 SVGEGT. The CDR3 covers 13 residues. The CDR3 loop is CASSYLSKETQYF. The CDR3 DNA sequence: TGTGCCAGCAGTTACCTTTCCAAAGAGACCCAGTACTTC.

V gene TRBV29-1 combines with J gene TRBJ1-4; tentatively, D is TRBD1 (6 bases). In germline, CDR1 is SQVTM, CDR2 ANQGSEA. The CDR3 consists of 13 residues. Trimming pared 5 bases from V and 5 bases from J, leaving 12 bases between. The CDR3 spells CSVHGQRNEKLFF. The CDR3 coding sequence is TGCAGCGTTCACGGACAGAGAAATGAAAAACTGTTTTTT.

As to this clonotype: Its ends do not fully match the called genes, so a read error is possible. The chain carries TRBV14 and TRBJ1-4, with D possibly matching TRBD1 (5 bases). There are 15 residues in the CDR3. In germline, CDR1 is SGHDN, CDR2 FVKESK. DNA for the CDR3: TGTGCCAGCAGCCAAGGTGGGGCAACTAAGGAAAAACTGTTTTTT. Translating it yields CASSQGGATKEKLFF.